This is a list of T cell receptor beta chains from one sample in a study of cytomegalovirus exposure and HLA in healthy donors. The protocol was immunoSEQ multiplex PCR, while the TCRdb copy is restricted to in-frame clones and leaves out a portion. The table records under 200,000 clones, roughly 72% of them present only once. Input material: PBMCs. These receptors originate from a young woman in good health and CMV-seropositive. Each CDR3 is given with its conserved first and last residue. A D gene is named only where the DNA matches it firmly. Not all rows give a size; the values are once, few, many and, for expanded clones, a class.

cdr3_length,j_call,d_call,v_call,clone_size,cdr3_aa,cdr3_nt
14,TRBJ1-2,TRBD1,TRBV7-8,NA,CASSPSDRGYGYTF,TGTGCCAGCAGCCCATCGGACAGGGGCTATGGCTACACCTTC
15,TRBJ2-5,NA,TRBV5-8,NA,CASSSGWAKQETQYF,TGTGCCAGCAGCTCAGGGTGGGCGAAACAAGAGACCCAGTACTTC
12,TRBJ2-7,NA,TRBV5-6,NA,CASSCRVYEQYF,TGTGCCAGCAGCTGCAGGGTTTACGAGCAGTACTTC
15,TRBJ2-2,TRBD1,TRBV4-2,NA,CASSQEDRATGELFF,TGTGCCAGCAGCCAAGAAGACAGGGCAACCGGGGAGCTGTTTTTT
15,TRBJ2-3,TRBD2,TRBV7-2,NA,CASSAGARAGNTQYF,TGTGCCAGCAGCGCCGGGGCCCGAGCGGGGAATACGCAGTATTTT
15,TRBJ2-6,NA,TRBV29-1,NA,CSVSGSDSGANVLTF,TGCAGCGTTTCGGGATCGGACTCTGGGGCCAACGTCCTGACTTTC
11,TRBJ1-2,NA,TRBV7-2,NA,CASSSLGLNTF,TGTGCCAGCAGCTCTCTTGGGCTCAACACCTTC
15,TRBJ1-4,NA,TRBV30,NA,CAWSPLGRRGEKLFF,TGTGCCTGGAGTCCCCTAGGGCGGAGGGGAGAAAAACTGTTTTTT
13,TRBJ1-6,TRBD1,TRBV7-6,once,CASSIDRDSPLHF,TGTGCCAGCAGCATTGACAGGGATTCACCCCTCCACTTT
13,TRBJ1-2,TRBD1,TRBV6-4,NA,CASSETGVYGYTF,TGTGCCAGCAGTGAAACAGGGGTTTATGGCTACACCTTC
14,TRBJ1-1,NA,TRBV29-1,NA,CSVLGPRGDTEAFF,TGCAGCGTTCTTGGCCCCAGGGGTGACACTGAAGCTTTCTTT
16,TRBJ2-5,TRBD2,TRBV7-9,NA,CSSSSELAVLQETQYF,TGTTCCAGCAGCTCGGAACTAGCGGTTCTACAAGAGACCCAGTACTTC
13,TRBJ2-5,NA,TRBV5-1,NA,CASSFLGEETQYF,TGCGCCAGCAGCTTTTTAGGGGAAGAGACCCAGTACTTC
12,TRBJ1-5,TRBD1,TRBV29-1,NA,CSVGEGAQPQHF,TGCAGCGTTGGAGAGGGGGCTCAGCCCCAGCATTTT
14,TRBJ1-1,TRBD1,TRBV11-3,NA,CASSSQGQGGEAFF,TGTGCCAGCAGCTCGCAGGGACAGGGCGGTGAAGCTTTCTTT
19,TRBJ2-2,TRBD1,TRBV30,NA,CAWSPRDRGLGVSPGELFF,TGTGCCTGGAGTCCCCGGGACAGGGGTTTAGGGGTGTCGCCCGGGGAGCTGTTTTTT
13,TRBJ2-5,NA,TRBV29-1,NA,CSVDPGLQETQYF,TGCAGCGTTGACCCGGGACTTCAAGAGACCCAGTACTTC
14,TRBJ2-2,TRBD1,TRBV29-1,NA,CSVPGQINTGELFF,TGCAGCGTCCCGGGACAGATAAACACCGGGGAGCTGTTTTTT
15,TRBJ2-7,NA,TRBV4-3,NA,CASSQDGKGTYEQYF,TGCGCCAGCAGCCAAGACGGGAAAGGAACCTACGAGCAGTACTTC
14,TRBJ1-4,NA,TRBV5-4,NA,CASSLGQLNEKLFF,TGTGCCAGCAGCTTGGGACAGTTAAATGAAAAACTGTTTTTT
18,TRBJ1-6,NA,TRBV5-5,NA,CASSLIQAGRGYYSPLHF,TGTGCCAGCAGCTTGATCCAGGCCGGTAGAGGGTATTATTCACCCCTCCACTTT
11,TRBJ2-7,NA,TRBV6-6,NA,CASSSTGEQYF,TGTGCCAGCAGCTCGACGGGGGAGCAGTACTTC
15,TRBJ1-2,NA,TRBV2,NA,CASRVNREGNYGYTF,TGTGCCAGCAGAGTTAACAGGGAGGGAAACTATGGCTACACCTTC